The 26 T cell receptor beta chains below come from one sample, sequenced in a study of T-cell memory formation after mild COVID-19. TCRdb reprocessed the 5' RACE reads with MiXCR, giving one entry per CDR3 protein. The sample lists a few hundred thousand distinct CDR3 sequences; around 15% were seen once. Material for sequencing was PBMCs or a T cell subset sorted from them (not recorded which). These receptors all come from a man between 18 and 29 years old who had mild COVID-19 (a few samples of this study predate the infection). Cell type and time point are not known.

V and J are TRBV12-3 or TRBV12-4 and TRBJ2-5; D perhaps matches TRBD1 (5 bases). The length of the CDR3 is 12 residues. V was trimmed by 10 bases and J by 6 bases, leaving 15 bases between them. CDR3 nucleotide sequence: TGTGCCACTTCAGGGTCCTGGAAGACCCAGTACTTC. Encoded protein: CATSGSWKTQYF.

This clonotype was counted ten times or more. V gene TRBV5-1 combines with J gene TRBJ1-1; D gene ambiguous. Trimming removed 0 bases at V and 6 bases at J, with 12 bases between. Germline V CDR1 and CDR2: SGHRS, YFSETQ. The CDR3 contains 14 residues. CDR3 protein: CASSLGEWRAEAFF. The CDR3 nucleotides are TGCGCCAGCAGCTTGGGCGAGTGGAGGGCTGAAGCTTTCTTT.

The V and J genes are TRBV5-6 and TRBJ2-2; 7 positions agree with TRBD1. CDR3 length: 15 residues. CDR1 SGHDT and CDR2 YYEEEE come from the germline V gene. V trimming: 4 bases; J trimming: 7 bases; junction bases outside the gene matches: 10. The DNA of the CDR3 is TGTGCCAGCAGCAACCTCGACAGGGTAAACGGGGAGCTGTTTTTT. It yields the protein CASSNLDRVNGELFF.

The chain is built from TRBV7-6 and TRBJ2-6; possibly TRBD1 for D (6 bases). Germline V CDR1 and CDR2: SGHVS, FNYEAQ. V dropped 8 bases and J dropped 0 bases, with 14 bases sitting between them. This CDR3 contains 16 residues. In nucleotides, the CDR3 is TGTGCCAGCGGGGGCGGCGGATACTCTGGGGCCAACGTCCTGACTTTC. Amino acid sequence: CASGGGGYSGANVLTF.

This clonotype was detected many times. The chain recombines TRBV7-2 with TRBJ2-3; no firm D call. This CDR3 comprises 14 residues. The germline gives CDR1 SGHTA, CDR2 FQGNSA. Trimming pared 0 bases from V and 2 bases from J, leaving 6 bases between. CDR3 nucleotides: TGTGCCAGCAGCTTAGCCGGTCCCACAGATACGCAGTATTTT. Its protein is CASSLAGPTDTQYF.

The J gene is TRBJ1-2, the V gene TRBV27; no reliable D call. Trimming removed 9 bases from V and 1 base from J, with 6 bases in between. The CDR3 covers 11 residues. Germline CDR1 MNHEY, CDR2 SMNVEV (reference sequence). The CDR3 region has the DNA TGTGCCAGGCGGGTTAACTATGGCTACACCTTC. Translation: CARRVNYGYTF.

The rearrangement joins TRBV6-2 or TRBV6-3 to TRBJ2-5; D remains unclear. Germline lookup yields CDR1 MNHEY and CDR2 SVGEGT. Trimming left V 4 bases short and J 6 bases short, with 6 bases between. This CDR3 has 11 amino acids. The CDR3, as DNA: TGTGCCAGCAGTTCTATACAGACCCAGTACTTC. Amino acid sequence: CASSSIQTQYF.

The J gene is TRBJ1-1, the V gene TRBV28; D gene unclear. Germline V gene sequence: CDR1 MDHEN, CDR2 SYDVKM. There are 12 residues in the CDR3. Trimming pared 7 bases from V and 5 bases from J, leaving 11 bases between. The CDR3 DNA sequence: TGTGCCAGCACCCTCCTAGGGACTGAAGCTTTCTTT. The encoded protein is CASTLLGTEAFF.

This chain joins TRBV6-4 and TRBJ2-7; a weak D match, TRBD2 (6 bases). V dropped 3 bases and J dropped 5 bases, with 11 bases sitting between them. The germline V gene has CDR1 MRHNA and CDR2 SNTAGT. The CDR3 length is 13 residues. The CDR3 DNA reads as TGTGCCAGCAGTGAGATCGGAGGGGACGAGCAGTACGTC. Amino acid sequence: CASSEIGGDEQYV.

This clonotype was picked up a small number of times. The chain combines TRBV4-3 with TRBJ2-4, with D possibly TRBD2 on 7 matching bases. Deletions cut 0 bases from V and 8 bases from J, with 14 bases between. This CDR3 contains 15 residues. Germline CDR1 reads LGHNA; CDR2 reads YSLEER. The CDR3 DNA reads TGCGCCAGCAGCCAAGATGCGGGGAGGGGGTACATTCAGTACTTC. This encodes CASSQDAGRGYIQYF.

This clonotype was seen only a few times. This sequence joins TRBV7-8 and TRBJ1-1; 8 bases align to TRBD1. The V gene's germline CDR1 is SGHVS and CDR2 FQNEAQ. V shed 5 bases, J shed 5 bases, and the junction held 7 bases outside the gene matches. This CDR3 comprises 14 residues. The CDR3 reads CASSTQGAGTEAFF. CDR3 nucleotides: TGTGCCAGCAGCACGCAGGGGGCCGGGACTGAAGCTTTCTTT.

This clonotype has only a few counts. The chain uses TRBV19 and TRBJ2-1; 8 nucleotides align to TRBD2. The trim removed 11 bases at V and 6 bases at J, leaving 12 bases unmatched. The germline V gene has CDR1 LNHDA and CDR2 SQIVND (reference sequence). The CDR3 sequence is 14 residues long. This chain's CDR3 is CAASVGGVLNEQFF. CDR3 sequence (DNA): TGTGCCGCCTCTGTCGGGGGGGTCCTCAATGAGCAGTTCTTC.

This sequence joins TRBV25-1 and TRBJ2-5; TRBD1 matches 9 bases. The CDR3 sequence is 15 residues long. CDR1 is MGHDK and CDR2 is SYGVNS in the germline V gene. After removal of 8 bases from V and 2 bases from J, the junction contained 9 bases not matched to a gene. The CDR3 spells CASGQQGAMQETQYF. The CDR3 nucleotides are TGTGCCAGCGGACAACAGGGGGCGATGCAAGAGACCCAGTACTTC.

This clonotype came up a few times. The V and J genes are TRBV9 and TRBJ1-2; no definite D call. Germline V gene data show CDR1 as SGDLS and CDR2 as YYNGEE. V lost 0 bases, J lost 3 bases, and 6 bases lay in between. There are 13 residues in the CDR3. The CDR3 region is CASSVEADYGYTF. The CDR3 nucleotides read TGTGCCAGCAGCGTAGAGGCAGACTATGGCTACACCTTC. Full variable domain (remainder filled in from reference TRBV9 and TRBJ1-2): DSGVTQTPKHLITATGQRVTLRCSPRSGDLSVYWYQQSLDQGLQFLIQYYNGEERAKGNILERFSAQQFPDLHSELNLSSLELGDSALYFCASSVEADYGYTFGSGTRLTVV.

The chain is built from TRBV7-2 and TRBJ2-7, with D maybe TRBD1 (6 bases). Deletions cut 3 bases from V and 7 bases from J, with 13 bases between. The germline CDR1 and CDR2 sequences are SGHTA and FQGNSA. The CDR3 covers 13 residues. CDR3 loop: CASSFTGMREQYF. For the CDR3, the DNA is TGTGCCAGCAGCTTTACAGGGATGAGGGAGCAGTACTTC.

This clonotype was found a few times. The J gene is TRBJ1-4, the V gene TRBV7-9; 7 bases map to TRBD1. Germline CDR1 and CDR2: SEHNR and FQNEAQ (reference sequence). The CDR3 loop spans 13 amino acids. V was pared by 9 bases and J by 4 bases, with 5 bases of the junction left unmatched. The CDR3 nucleotides are TGTGCCAGTCAGACAGGGCTTAATGAAAAACTGTTTTTT. Protein: CASQTGLNEKLFF.

The chain links TRBV6-5 to TRBJ2-3; D is unresolved. The V gene's germline CDR1 is MNHEY and CDR2 SVGAGI. This CDR3 is 13 amino acids long. Trimming removed 7 bases at V and 1 base at J, with 9 bases between. CDR3 nucleotide sequence: TGTGCCAGCATTGCTACAGGCACAGATACGCAGTATTTT. Its translation: CASIATGTDTQYF.

The genes are TRBV5-1 and TRBJ2-2, with D tentatively TRBD2 (5 bases). V shed 3 bases and J shed 4 bases, with 13 bases lying between them. The CDR3 covers 15 residues. From germline, CDR1 is SGHRS and CDR2 YFSETQ. CDR3 region: CASSSTLAGTGELFF. For the CDR3, the DNA is TGCGCCAGCAGCTCGACCTTGGCGGGCACCGGGGAGCTGTTTTTT.

There are a few counts of this clonotype. The chain uses TRBV4-1 and TRBJ1-1; D is uncertain. CDR3 length: 13 residues. Trimming removed 2 bases from V and 5 bases from J, with 9 bases in between. Germline V gives CDR1 MGHRA, CDR2 YSYEKL. The CDR3 sequence: CASSQRDFTEAFF. CDR3 sequence (DNA): TGCGCCAGCAGCCAACGGGATTTTACTGAAGCTTTCTTT.

The chain combines TRBV6-2 or TRBV6-3 with TRBJ2-1; weak D call: TRBD1 (6 bases). The length of the CDR3 is 16 residues. Germline loops: CDR1 MNHEY, CDR2 SVGEGT. V lost 2 bases, J lost 2 bases, and 13 bases lay in between. The CDR3 loop is CASSYIVGAPYNEQFF. CDR3 bases: TGTGCCAGCAGTTACATCGTGGGGGCCCCCTACAATGAGCAGTTCTTC.

In its sample, this clonotype was seen a few times. V usage is TRBV20-1 and J usage is TRBJ1-1; possible D gene TRBD1, 6 bases. Looked up from germline, CDR1 is DFQATT and CDR2 is SNEGSKA (reference sequence). V lost 5 bases and J 2 bases, leaving 9 bases between the germline ends. The CDR3 runs 12 residues. In DNA, the CDR3 is TGCAGTGCTCAACAGGGTAACACTGAAGCTTTCTTT. This encodes CSAQQGNTEAFF.

The table lists this clonotype with a count of one. The chain links TRBV28 to TRBJ1-1; tentative D call: TRBD1 (5 bases). The CDR3 spans 14 residues. The germline V gene encodes CDR1 MDHEN and CDR2 SYDVKM. Trimming cost V 1 base and J 4 bases, with 10 bases left between them. CDR3 loop: CASSLSMGGTEAFF. CDR3 nucleotide sequence: TGTGCCAGCAGTTTATCCATGGGGGGCACTGAAGCTTTCTTT.

The rearrangement joins TRBV5-1 to TRBJ2-7, with 8 bases aligning to TRBD1. This CDR3 is built from 15 residues. J was trimmed by 5 bases and V by 0 bases; bases with no gene match: 7. CDR1 is SGHRS and CDR2 is YFSETQ in the germline V gene. The chain's CDR3 is CASSLGGTGVDEQYF. The CDR3 DNA reads TGCGCCAGCAGCTTGGGCGGGACAGGTGTCGACGAGCAGTACTTC.

This clonotype was recorded only once. The chain recombines TRBV24-1 with TRBJ2-3, with D possibly matching TRBD1 (6 bases). Germline-derived CDR1 and CDR2 are KGHDR and SFDVKD. The CDR3 is 13 amino acids. Trimming removed 12 bases at V and 2 bases at J, with 14 bases between. CDR3 loop: CASRDTYTDTQYF. CDR3 nucleotides: TGTGCCTCCCGGGACACGTACACAGATACGCAGTATTTT.

The V call is TRBV7-2, the J call TRBJ1-2, with D unresolved. Trimming shortened V by 5 bases and J by 4 bases, and 8 bases separated the two germline ends. Germline V gene sequence: CDR1 SGHTA, CDR2 FQGNSA. CDR3 size: 12 residues. CDR3 DNA sequence: TGTGCCAGCAGCGGACTGGGCTATGGCTACACCTTC. Protein: CASSGLGYGYTF.

This clonotype came up a few times. The CDR3 protein is CASSKGRGLDTDTQYF. CDR3 coding DNA: TGCGCCAGCAGCAAAGGACGGGGATTAGACACAGATACGCAGTATTTT. The chain is built from TRBV5-1 and TRBJ2-3; tentatively, D is TRBD2 (5 bases). CDR1 is SGHRS and CDR2 is YFSETQ in the germline V gene. The CDR3 spans 16 residues. Trimming took 4 bases from V and 2 from J, leaving 17 bases between them.